This is a list of T cell receptor beta chains from one sample in a study of blood T cell repertoires in COVID-19. The table came from immunoSEQ multiplex PCR; TCRdb's copy has only in-frame clones and leaves some out. The sample carries roughly 180,000 clones, approximately 85% recorded once. What was sequenced was peripheral blood. These receptors were collected from a woman in her fifties or sixties with COVID-19, enrolled during active disease. The CDR3 runs from the conserved cysteine through the conserved F or W. A D gene is named only where the DNA matches it firmly. Size is omitted from some rows. Given values are once, few, many or a class for expanded clones.

TRBD1	TRBV6-5	TRBJ2-3	.	CASSDRDSTDTQYF	TGTGCCAGCAGCGACAGGGATTCCACAGATACGCAGTATTTT
.	TRBV5-4	TRBJ2-1	.	CASSPPPSESYNEQFF	TGTGCCAGCAGCCCTCCCCCCAGCGAGAGCTACAATGAGCAGTTCTTC
.	TRBV30	TRBJ2-2	.	CAWGQLTGELFF	TGTGCCTGGGGACAGTTGACCGGGGAGCTGTTTTTT
TRBD2	TRBV4-2	TRBJ2-2	few	CASSGSGLAGGANTGELFF	TGTGCCAGCAGCGGTTCGGGACTAGCGGGGGGGGCGAACACCGGGGAGCTGTTTTTT
TRBD2	TRBV2	TRBJ2-1	.	CASRQLAGGRNNEQFF	TGTGCCAGCAGACAATTAGCGGGGGGGCGTAACAATGAGCAGTTCTTC
.	TRBV19	TRBJ2-5	.	CASKPGSQETQYF	TGTGCCAGTAAACCGGGATCCCAGGAGACCCAGTACTTC
TRBD1	TRBV7-3	TRBJ2-3	once	CASSLQGVITDTQYF	TGTGCCAGCAGCTTACAGGGGGTCATCACAGATACGCAGTATTTT
.	TRBV18	TRBJ1-3	.	CASRTFTGNTIYF	TGTGCCAGCCGGACATTTACTGGAAACACCATATATTTT
.	TRBV5-4	TRBJ1-2	.	CASRPTGIYGYTF	TGTGCCAGCAGGCCTACAGGGATCTATGGCTACACCTTC
TRBD2	TRBV5-4	TRBJ2-3	.	CASSSGLAGMTDTQYF	TGTGCCAGCAGCTCGGGACTAGCGGGGATGACAGATACGCAGTATTTT
TRBD1	TRBV19	TRBJ1-1	.	CASTRTGNTEAFF	TGTGCCAGTACCCGGACAGGGAACACTGAAGCTTTCTTT
.	TRBV5-5	TRBJ2-3	.	CASSLASPDTQYF	TGTGCCAGCAGCTTGGCTAGCCCAGATACGCAGTATTTT
TRBD1	TRBV5-4	TRBJ2-7	few	CASSPRDRGYEQYF	TGTGCCAGCAGTCCTAGGGACAGGGGCTACGAGCAGTACTTC
.	TRBV7-9	TRBJ2-7	.	CASTGGRGYEQYF	TGTGCCAGCACCGGAGGCAGGGGCTACGAGCAGTACTTC
.	TRBV4-1	TRBJ2-5	.	CASSQTEIQETQYF	TGCGCCAGCAGCCAAACAGAAATCCAAGAGACCCAGTACTTC
.	TRBV6-1	TRBJ2-2	few	CASRERRQGPTGELFF	TGTGCCAGCAGAGAACGCCGGCAGGGGCCCACCGGGGAGCTGTTTTTT
TRBD1	TRBV30	TRBJ2-2	.	CASRDRGYTGELFF	TGTGCCTCAAGGGACAGGGGATACACCGGGGAGCTGTTTTTT
.	TRBV29-1	TRBJ2-1	.	CSVAHSSYNEQFF	TGCAGCGTTGCTCATAGCTCCTACAATGAGCAGTTCTTC
.	TRBV6-6	TRBJ2-3	.	CASSYLLGATDTQYF	TGTGCCAGCAGTTACTTACTGGGGGCCACAGATACGCAGTATTTT
.	TRBV5-4	TRBJ1-2	.	CASSLDPVLDGYTF	TGTGCCAGCAGCTTGGACCCGGTGTTGGATGGCTACACCTTC
TRBD1	TRBV10-2	TRBJ2-3	.	CASSESTGVFSTDTQYF	TGCGCCAGCAGTGAGTCCACAGGGGTTTTCAGCACAGATACGCAGTATTTT
TRBD2	TRBV10-3	TRBJ2-5	.	CAIRGEGNGQTQYF	TGTGCCATCAGGGGGGAGGGGAACGGGCAGACCCAGTACTTC
.	TRBV21-1	TRBJ1-5	.	CASSNLQGEQNQPQHF	TGTGCCAGCAGCAACTTACAGGGCGAGCAAAATCAGCCCCAGCATTTT
TRBD2	TRBV7-2	TRBJ2-3	once	CASSLGGGRVTDTQYF	TGTGCCAGCAGCTTAGGCGGGGGACGAGTCACAGATACGCAGTATTTT
TRBD1	TRBV5-4	TRBJ2-7	.	CASSAGTGYGEQYF	TGTGCCAGCAGCGCCGGGACAGGGTATGGCGAGCAGTACTTC
.	TRBV30	TRBJ1-1	.	CAWSPGYLAEAFF	TGTGCCTGGAGTCCAGGGTATCTCGCTGAAGCTTTCTTT
.	TRBV24-1	TRBJ1-2	.	CATSAAGNYGYTF	TGTGCCACCAGTGCGGCGGGGAACTATGGCTACACCTTC
TRBD1	TRBV2	TRBJ1-1	.	CASRVPKSNRGRVNTEAFF	TGTGCCAGCAGGGTCCCCAAATCGAACAGGGGAAGGGTGAACACTGAAGCTTTCTTT
TRBD1	TRBV6-5	TRBJ2-7	.	CASSYSGQTYEQYF	TGTGCCAGCAGTTACTCGGGACAGACCTACGAGCAGTACTTC
TRBD1	TRBV28	TRBJ1-2	.	CASSLFSGTGNRYGYTF	TGTGCCAGCAGTTTATTTTCCGGGACAGGGAACCGCTATGGCTACACCTTC
.	TRBV18	TRBJ1-5	.	CASSPREAHQPQHF	TGTGCCAGCTCACCGAGAGAGGCACATCAGCCCCAGCATTTT
TRBD1	TRBV5-5	TRBJ1-1	.	CASSPGQGVHTEAFF	TGTGCCAGCAGCCCCGGACAGGGTGTGCACACTGAAGCTTTCTTT
TRBD2	TRBV5-1	TRBJ2-1	few	CASSNSGTSNEQFF	TGCGCCAGCAGCAACTCCGGGACTAGCAATGAGCAGTTCTTC
TRBD1	TRBV5-1	TRBJ2-3	.	CASSAAGTGDYTQYF	TGCGCCAGCAGCGCGGCCGGGACAGGGGACTATACGCAGTATTTT
TRBD1	TRBV5-1	TRBJ1-1	.	CASSSQGAGTEAFF	TGCGCCAGCAGCTCACAGGGGGCGGGCACTGAAGCTTTCTTT
TRBD1	TRBV4-1	TRBJ1-4	.	CASSLIPGQGNEKLFF	TGCGCCAGCAGCCTAATCCCGGGACAGGGTAATGAAAAACTGTTTTTT
TRBD1	TRBV9	TRBJ1-1	.	CASSATGATEAFF	TGTGCCAGCAGCGCAACAGGGGCCACTGAAGCTTTCTTT
.	TRBV11-2	TRBJ1-4	.	CASSDRGPTNEKLFF	TGTGCCAGCAGCGATCGTGGCCCAACTAATGAAAAACTGTTTTTT
TRBD1	TRBV3-1/TRBV3-2	TRBJ2-2	.	CASGDRFTNTGELFF	TGTGCCAGCGGGGACAGATTCACGAACACCGGGGAGCTGTTTTTT
TRBD1	TRBV5-5	TRBJ1-4	.	CASSRGQGDEKLFF	TGTGCCAGCAGCCGGGGACAGGGAGATGAAAAACTGTTTTTT
TRBD1	TRBV2	TRBJ2-5	.	CASSERTGAETQYF	TGTGCCAGCAGTGAGAGGACAGGGGCAGAGACCCAGTACTTC
.	TRBV11-2	TRBJ1-4	.	CASSRQNLNEKLFF	TGTGCCAGCAGCCGACAGAATCTTAATGAAAAACTGTTTTTT
.	TRBV5-1	TRBJ1-6	.	CASSSADGNYNSPLHF	TGCGCCAGCAGCTCTGCCGACGGGAACTATAATTCACCCCTCCACTTT